The following is a T cell receptor beta chain sequence with its context. The CDR3 loop spans 13 amino acids. V shed 1 base and J shed 10 bases, with 12 bases lying between them. Germline V gene sequence: CDR1 KGHDR, CDR2 SFDVKD. As handled by the study authors: Estimation of nucleated cell counts relied on the amplification of reference gene primers. TCRdb's table, derived via immunoSEQ multiplex PCR, lists solely in-frame clones and lacks some. V and J calls plus clone size are reproduced from that table; the DNA served to infer D and trimming. The sample has around 170,000 clones, about 85% seen once. The data stem from a study of blood T cell repertoires in COVID-19. Study as a whole: COVID-19 samples collected from the United States, Italy and Spain covered acute and convalescent phases. Sample material is recorded as cDNA or gDNA derived from T cells, B-cell-depleted T cells, or PBMCs.

This sequence originates from a man aged 60-69 years with acute or convalescent COVID-19. J is TRBJ1-1 and V is TRBV24-1; D is uncertain. Sequenced: peripheral blood. This chain's CDR3 is CATSDFLGSGAFF. The DNA of the CDR3 is TGTGCCACCAGTGATTTCTTAGGTTCAGGAGCTTTCTTT.